This T cell receptor (beta chain) was sequenced during a study of blood T cell repertoires in COVID-19. Study-wide context: Samples representing acute and convalescent COVID-19 were sourced from the United States, Italy and Spain. The analysed material was cDNA or gDNA that came from T cells, B-cell-depleted T cells, or PBMCs.

CDR3 length equals 13 residues. The V end lost 4 bases, the J end lost 4 bases, and 11 bases lay between the germline ends. CDR1 MGHRA and CDR2 YSYEKL come from the germline V gene. Per the authors' pipeline: Researchers report that nucleated cell counts were estimated from reference gene primer amplification. Generated by immunoSEQ multiplex PCR, the TCRdb table keeps only in-frame clones and is missing some. Clonal size and the V and J genes are those of that table, whereas D and trimming came from the DNA. The table shows around 120,000 clones, with about 78% occurring only once. This chain joins TRBV4-1 and TRBJ2-7, with D perhaps matching TRBD2 (6 bases). This receptor was taken from a man aged 65 to 79 with acute or convalescent COVID-19. The specimen was peripheral blood. CDR3 sequence (DNA): TGCGCCAGCAGCCTCCGGGAGAATTACGAGCAGTACTTC. Its translation: CASSLRENYEQYF.